These 19 T cell receptor beta chains were sequenced from one sample in a study of blood T cell repertoires in COVID-19. Sequencing was performed with immunoSEQ multiplex PCR; in TCRdb, only in-frame clones are kept and a portion is missing. The sample has some 250,000 clones, roughly 83% seen once. Sample: peripheral blood. These receptors originate from a man in his forties with acute or convalescent COVID-19.

Here the CDR3 DNA reads TGTGCCAGCAGTCAGGGACCACGGGAGGGATGGGGGACTGAAGCTTTCTTT. It specifies CASSQGPREGWGTEAFF. The chain employs TRBV6-6 and TRBJ1-1; possible D gene TRBD1, 5 bases. V was clipped by 5 bases and J by 5 bases, with 24 bases between them. Germline CDR1 and CDR2: MNHNY and SVGAGI (reference sequence). The CDR3 runs to 17 residues.

V is TRBV6-1 and J is TRBJ2-3; 14 bases are shared with TRBD2. V shed 4 bases and J 2 bases; nucleotides not matched to a gene: 8. In germline, CDR1 is MNHNS, CDR2 SASEGT. The CDR3 is 18 amino acids. The CDR3 here is CASSVTRLAGGFTDTQYF. The CDR3 DNA follows: TGTGCCAGCAGTGTAACTCGACTAGCGGGAGGGTTCACAGATACGCAGTATTTT.

Regarding this clone: Other DNA sequences in the sample encode the same CDR3. The chain is built from TRBV6-5 and TRBJ2-1, with D perhaps TRBD2 (5 bases). Trimming took 4 bases from V and 0 from J, leaving 7 bases between them. Germline V CDR1 and CDR2: MNHEY, SVGAGI. The CDR3 spans 14 residues. The CDR3 protein is CASSSSSSYNEQFF. The DNA for the CDR3 is TGTGCCAGCAGTTCTAGCAGCTCCTACAATGAGCAGTTCTTC.

J is TRBJ1-2 and V is TRBV7-9; D is undetermined. Trimming removed 1 base at V and 8 bases at J, with 11 bases between. Germline V gene lookup returns CDR1 SEHNR and CDR2 FQNEAQ (reference sequence). CDR3 length: 13 amino acids. Here the CDR3 reads CASSLVAGYGYTF. DNA of the CDR3: TGTGCCAGCAGCTTAGTTGCGGGTTACGGCTACACCTTC.

The chain employs TRBV19 and TRBJ1-1, with a weak D call TRBD1 (6 bases). The CDR3 runs 15 residues. The V end lost 5 bases, the J end lost 4 bases, and 17 bases lay between the germline ends. Looked up from germline, CDR1 is LNHDA and CDR2 is SQIVND (reference sequence). The CDR3 DNA sequence: TGTGCCAGTAGTGCCGACGGGGGGCAGAGCACTGAAGCTTTCTTT. Translating gives CASSADGGQSTEAFF.

This rearrangement joins TRBV20-1 to TRBJ1-1; D ambiguous. Trimming removed 3 bases from V and 4 bases from J, with 12 bases in between. The CDR3 covers 13 residues. Germline V gene sequence: CDR1 DFQATT, CDR2 SNEGSKA (reference sequence). Written as DNA, the CDR3 is TGCAGTGCTAGTGGTCCTATGGTCACTGAAGCTTTCTTT. Translated: CSASGPMVTEAFF.

This chain links TRBV5-1 with TRBJ2-7; no reliable D call. V gave up 0 bases and J gave up 7 bases, with 11 bases separating them. Germline V CDR1 and CDR2: SGHRS, YFSETQ. The CDR3 length is 13 residues. CDR3 protein: CASSLEPRREQYF. DNA of the CDR3: TGCGCCAGCAGCTTGGAGCCAAGGCGGGAGCAGTACTTC.

The chain links TRBV14 to TRBJ1-1; D ambiguous. The CDR3 runs to 14 residues. With 4 bases removed from V and 1 base from J, the gap between germline ends came to 10 bases. Germline V gene data show CDR1 as SGHDN and CDR2 as FVKESK. DNA for the CDR3: TGTGCCAGCAGCCCAGGCAGGCCGAACACTGAAGCTTTCTTT. Amino acids: CASSPGRPNTEAFF. Supplemented by reference TRBV14 and TRBJ1-1, the full variable domain reads EAGVTQFPSHSVIEKGQTVTLRCDPISGHDNLYWYRRVMGKEIKFLLHFVKESKQDESGMPNNRFLAERTGGTYSTLKVQPAELEDSGVYFCASSPGRPNTEAFFGQGTRLTVV.

V usage is TRBV19 and J usage is TRBJ1-5; no reliable D call. Trimming removed 7 bases at V and 2 bases at J, with 15 bases between. This CDR3 is built from 15 residues. Germline V gene lookup returns CDR1 LNHDA and CDR2 SQIVND (reference sequence). CDR3 residues: CASTLGRRGNQPQHF. The CDR3 nucleotides are TGTGCCAGTACCTTAGGCAGGCGGGGCAATCAGCCCCAGCATTTT. The full variable domain, completed using reference TRBV19 and TRBJ1-5, is DGGITQSPKYLFRKEGQNVTLSCEQNLNHDAMYWYRQDPGQGLRLIYYSQIVNDFQKGDIAEGYSVSREKKESFPLTVTSAQKNPTAFYLCASTLGRRGNQPQHFGDGTRLSIL.

This chain uses TRBV4-3 with TRBJ1-4; D ambiguous. The germline V gene encodes CDR1 LGHNA and CDR2 YSLEER. The V end was cut by 0 bases, the J end by 7 bases, with 9 bases between. The CDR3 runs to 14 residues. CDR3 region: CASSQDYNSEKLFF. The CDR3 nucleotides are TGCGCCAGCAGCCAAGATTATAATAGTGAAAAACTGTTTTTT.

This rearrangement joins TRBV9 to TRBJ2-1, with 12 bases lining up with TRBD1. This CDR3 is 17 amino acids long. Losses at the gene ends were 0 bases for V and 4 bases for J; bases not matched to a gene: 5. Germline V gene sequence: CDR1 SGDLS, CDR2 YYNGEE. The CDR3 protein is CASSVAGDRGHYNEQFF. As DNA, the CDR3 is TGTGCCAGCAGCGTAGCAGGGGACAGGGGGCATTACAATGAGCAGTTCTTC.

The chain uses TRBV15 and TRBJ2-4; weak D call: TRBD2 (6 bases). Per the germline V gene, CDR1 is LNHNV and CDR2 is YYDKDF (reference sequence). This CDR3 spans 16 amino acids. The V and J ends lost 1 base and 5 bases respectively, with 15 bases between them. CDR3 loop: CATSRAGAWGQNIQYF. The DNA for the CDR3 is TGTGCCACCAGCAGAGCGGGAGCGTGGGGACAAAACATTCAGTACTTC.

This clone has just one count. The V call is TRBV14, the J call TRBJ1-6, with D perhaps TRBD1 (6 bases). V was pared by 4 bases and J by 4 bases, with 11 bases between. The CDR3 totals 15 residues. CDR1 is SGHDN and CDR2 is FVKESK in the germline V gene. This chain's CDR3 is CASSLGQRYNSPLHF. The DNA of the CDR3 is TGTGCCAGCAGCCTTGGACAGAGATATAATTCACCCCTCCACTTT.

This chain connects TRBV29-1 to TRBJ1-2, with D unresolved. The CDR3 contains 11 residues. Germline values: CDR1 SQVTM, CDR2 ANQGSEA. Trimming shortened V by 2 bases and J by 8 bases, and 9 bases separated the two germline ends. CDR3 sequence: CSVERGEGYTF. The CDR3 region has the DNA TGCAGCGTTGAACGGGGTGAGGGCTACACCTTC.

The chain carries TRBV20-1 and TRBJ1-1; D uncertain. Germline assignment: CDR1 DFQATT and CDR2 SNEGSKA (reference sequence). The CDR3 loop spans 11 amino acids. Trimming removed 5 bases from V and 5 bases from J, with 9 bases in between. The CDR3 nucleotides are TGCAGTGCTCTAGAGACGACTGAAGCTTTCTTT. Its translation is CSALETTEAFF.

The V call is TRBV6-2 or TRBV6-3, the J call TRBJ2-7, with 10 bases aligning to TRBD1. The CDR3 spans 14 residues. V shed 4 bases, J shed 4 bases, and the junction held 4 bases outside the gene matches. The germline V gene encodes CDR1 MNHEY and CDR2 SVGEGT. The DNA for the CDR3 is TGTGCCAGCAGTTCCCGGACAGGGGGATACGAGCAGTACTTC. This sequence encodes CASSSRTGGYEQYF.

CDR3 loop: CASSRGTEDQPQHF. The CDR3 DNA reads as TGTGCCAGTAGTAGAGGGACAGAGGATCAGCCCCAGCATTTT. V and J are TRBV19 and TRBJ1-5; 7 positions agree with TRBD1. Looked up from germline, CDR1 is LNHDA and CDR2 is SQIVND (reference sequence). The CDR3 loop spans 14 amino acids. The junction had 5 bases not matched to a gene; V was cut back by 4 bases and J by 5 bases.

The CDR3: CASSQLTNTDTQYF. The CDR3 DNA reads TGTGCCAGCAGCCAACTAACCAACACAGATACGCAGTATTTT. The rearrangement links TRBV11-2 to TRBJ2-3; unclear D gene. There are 14 residues in the CDR3. Germline loops: CDR1 SGHAT, CDR2 FQNNGV. The V and J ends lost 5 bases and 2 bases respectively, with 11 bases between them.

CDR3 protein: CASSRSGRSYNEQFF. CDR3 nucleotides: TGTGCCAGCAGCCGTAGCGGGAGATCCTACAATGAGCAGTTCTTC. The V call is TRBV6-5, the J call TRBJ2-1; TRBD2 agrees at 9 bases. The length of the CDR3 is 15 residues. The V and J ends lost 6 bases and 1 base, in that order; junction bases with no gene match: 4. CDR1 is MNHEY and CDR2 is SVGAGI in the germline V gene.